The sequence of this TCR beta chain was determined in a study of T cell changes during pregnancy in multiple sclerosis. This clone has a single count. Here immunoSEQ multiplex PCR was the method, and the copy in TCRdb shows in-frame clones only, minus some. This table holds roughly 42,000 clones, 80% to 90% found once. This CDR3 has 14 residues. The germline gives CDR1 MDHEN, CDR2 SYDVKM. V was pared by 6 bases and J by 8 bases, with 19 bases between. Source: CD4+ T cells from peripheral blood mononuclear cells, taken in the first trimester of pregnancy. V is TRBV28 and J is TRBJ1-2; maybe TRBD1 (6 bases). This TCR derives from a female donor with multiple sclerosis, enrolled in a pregnancy study. CDR3 in amino acids: CASSTSAGVNGYTF. CDR3 nucleotides: TGTGCCAGCAGCACCTCCGCAGGGGTTAACGGCTACACCTTC.